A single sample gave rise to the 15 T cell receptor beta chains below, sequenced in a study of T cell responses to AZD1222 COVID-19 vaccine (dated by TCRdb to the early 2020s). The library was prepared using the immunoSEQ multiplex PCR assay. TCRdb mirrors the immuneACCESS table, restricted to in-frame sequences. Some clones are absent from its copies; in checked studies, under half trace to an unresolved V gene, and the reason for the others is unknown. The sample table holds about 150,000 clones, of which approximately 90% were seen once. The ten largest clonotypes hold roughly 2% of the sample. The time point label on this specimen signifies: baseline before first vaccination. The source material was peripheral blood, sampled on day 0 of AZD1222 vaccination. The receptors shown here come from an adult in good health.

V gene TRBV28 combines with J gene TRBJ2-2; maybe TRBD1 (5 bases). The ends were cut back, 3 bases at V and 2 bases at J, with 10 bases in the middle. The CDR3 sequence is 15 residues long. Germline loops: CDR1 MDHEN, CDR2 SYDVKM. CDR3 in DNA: TGTGCCAGCAGTTTTGTTCAGGGTAACACCGGGGAGCTGTTTTTT. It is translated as CASSFVQGNTGELFF.

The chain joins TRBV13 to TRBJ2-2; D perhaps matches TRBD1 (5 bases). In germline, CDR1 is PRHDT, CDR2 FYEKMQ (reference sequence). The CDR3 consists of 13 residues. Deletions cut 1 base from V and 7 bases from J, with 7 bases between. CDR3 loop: CASSLVQGGELFF. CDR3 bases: TGTGCCAGCAGCTTAGTGCAGGGCGGGGAGCTGTTTTTT.

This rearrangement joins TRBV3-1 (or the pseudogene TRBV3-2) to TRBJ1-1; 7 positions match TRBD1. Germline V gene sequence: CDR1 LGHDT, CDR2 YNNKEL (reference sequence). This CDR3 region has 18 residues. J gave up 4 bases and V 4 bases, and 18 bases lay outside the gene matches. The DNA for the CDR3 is TGTGCCAGCAGCCCCCTAATCAGACAGGGACTGGGGCGCACTGAAGCTTTCTTT. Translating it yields CASSPLIRQGLGRTEAFF.

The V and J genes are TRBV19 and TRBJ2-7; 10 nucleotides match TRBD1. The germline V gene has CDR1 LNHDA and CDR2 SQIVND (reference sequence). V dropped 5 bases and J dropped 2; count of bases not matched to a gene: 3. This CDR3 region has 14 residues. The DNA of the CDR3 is TGTGCCAGTAGTCCCGGACAGGGGGCCTACGAGCAGTACTTC. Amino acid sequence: CASSPGQGAYEQYF.

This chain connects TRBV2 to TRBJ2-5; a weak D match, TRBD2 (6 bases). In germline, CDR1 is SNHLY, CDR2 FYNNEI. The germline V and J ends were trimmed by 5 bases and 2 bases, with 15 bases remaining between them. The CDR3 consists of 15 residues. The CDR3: CASSRGTVLQETQYF. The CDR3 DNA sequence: TGTGCCAGCAGTCGTGGGACTGTACTACAAGAGACCCAGTACTTC.

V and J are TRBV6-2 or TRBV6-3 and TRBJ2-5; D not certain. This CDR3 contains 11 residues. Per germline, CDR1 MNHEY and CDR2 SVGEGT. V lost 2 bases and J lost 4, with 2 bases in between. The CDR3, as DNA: TGTGCCAGCAGTTACGGAGAGACCCAGTACTTC. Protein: CASSYGETQYF.

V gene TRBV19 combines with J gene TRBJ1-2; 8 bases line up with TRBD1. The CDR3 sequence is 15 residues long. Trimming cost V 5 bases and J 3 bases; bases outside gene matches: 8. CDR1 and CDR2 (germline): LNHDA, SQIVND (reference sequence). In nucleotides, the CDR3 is TGTGCCAGTAGTTCTCCGGGACAGGCGGACTATGGCTACACCTTC. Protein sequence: CASSSPGQADYGYTF.

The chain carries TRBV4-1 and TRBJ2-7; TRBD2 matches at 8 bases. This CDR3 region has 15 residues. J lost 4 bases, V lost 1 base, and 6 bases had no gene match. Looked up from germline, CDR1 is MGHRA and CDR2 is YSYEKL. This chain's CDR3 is CASSQVGTSFYEQYF. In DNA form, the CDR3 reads TGCGCCAGCAGCCAAGTGGGGACTAGTTTTTACGAGCAGTACTTC.

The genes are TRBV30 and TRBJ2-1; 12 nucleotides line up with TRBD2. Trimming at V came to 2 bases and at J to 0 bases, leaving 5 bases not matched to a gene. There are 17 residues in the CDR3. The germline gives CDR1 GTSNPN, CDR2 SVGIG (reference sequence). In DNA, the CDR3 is TGTGCCTGGAGTCGTCTAGCGGGAGGGATCTCCTACAATGAGCAGTTCTTC. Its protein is CAWSRLAGGISYNEQFF. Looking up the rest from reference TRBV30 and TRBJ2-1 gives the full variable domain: SQTIHQWPATLVQPVGSPLSLECTVEGTSNPNLYWYRQAAGRGLQLLFYSVGIGQISSEVPQNLSASRPQDRQFILSSKKLLLSDSGFYLCAWSRLAGGISYNEQFFGPGTRLTVL.

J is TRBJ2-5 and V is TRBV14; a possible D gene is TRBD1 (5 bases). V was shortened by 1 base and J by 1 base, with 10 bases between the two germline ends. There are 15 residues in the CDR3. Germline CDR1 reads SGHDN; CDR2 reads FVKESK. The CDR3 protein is CASSQVGAPQETQYF. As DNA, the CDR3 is TGTGCCAGCAGCCAAGTTGGGGCACCCCAAGAGACCCAGTACTTC.

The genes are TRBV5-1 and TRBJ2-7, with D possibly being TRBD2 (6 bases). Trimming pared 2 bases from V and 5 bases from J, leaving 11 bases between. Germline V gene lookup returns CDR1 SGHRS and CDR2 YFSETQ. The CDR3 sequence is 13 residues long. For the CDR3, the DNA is TGCGCCAGCAGCTTCCGGGAGACCAACGAGCAGTACTTC. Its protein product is CASSFRETNEQYF.

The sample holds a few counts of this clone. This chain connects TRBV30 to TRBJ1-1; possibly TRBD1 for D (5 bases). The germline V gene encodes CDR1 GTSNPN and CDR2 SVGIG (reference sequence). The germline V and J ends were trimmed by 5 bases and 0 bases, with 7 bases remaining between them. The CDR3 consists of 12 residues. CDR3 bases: TGTGCCTGGGGGGGAGTGAACACTGAAGCTTTCTTT. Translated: CAWGGVNTEAFF. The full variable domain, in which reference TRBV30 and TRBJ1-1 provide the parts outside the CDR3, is SQTIHQWPATLVQPVGSPLSLECTVEGTSNPNLYWYRQAAGRGLQLLFYSVGIGQISSEVPQNLSASRPQDRQFILSSKKLLLSDSGFYLCAWGGVNTEAFFGQGTRLTVV.

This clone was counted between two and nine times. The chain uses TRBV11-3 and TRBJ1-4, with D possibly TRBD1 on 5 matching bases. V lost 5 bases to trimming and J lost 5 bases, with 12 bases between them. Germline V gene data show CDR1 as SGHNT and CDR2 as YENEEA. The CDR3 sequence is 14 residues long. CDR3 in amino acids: CASSPGRANEKLFF. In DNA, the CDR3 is TGTGCCAGCAGCCCGGGACGGGCAAATGAAAAACTGTTTTTT.

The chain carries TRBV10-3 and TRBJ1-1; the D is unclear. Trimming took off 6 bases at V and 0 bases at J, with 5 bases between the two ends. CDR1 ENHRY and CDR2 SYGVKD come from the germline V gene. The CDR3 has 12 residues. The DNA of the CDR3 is TGTGCCATCAGAGAGGTGAACACTGAAGCTTTCTTT. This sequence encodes CAIREVNTEAFF.

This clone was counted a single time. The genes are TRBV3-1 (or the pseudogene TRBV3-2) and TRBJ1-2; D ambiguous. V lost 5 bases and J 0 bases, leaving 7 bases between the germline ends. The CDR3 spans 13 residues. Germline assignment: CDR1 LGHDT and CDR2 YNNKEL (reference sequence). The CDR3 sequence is CASSFSANYGYTF. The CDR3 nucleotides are TGTGCCAGCAGCTTTAGTGCTAACTATGGCTACACCTTC.